The T cell receptor (beta chain) described here comes from a study of cytomegalovirus exposure and HLA in healthy donors. Primers: 60 Vbeta forward and 13 Jbeta reverse. Sequencing used immunoSEQ multiplex PCR; TCRdb keeps in-frame clones, though not all of them. This table holds 100,000 to 150,000 clones, about 79% found once. Donors were nominally healthy when sampled, though unrecorded immune exposures were likely. The V and J ends lost 1 base and 6 bases respectively, with 13 bases between them. The V gene's germline CDR1 is SEHNR and CDR2 FQNEAQ (reference sequence). This CDR3 contains 14 residues.

Input material: PBMCs. This receptor was identified in a woman under 30 in good health and CMV-seropositive. The chain is built from TRBV7-9 and TRBJ2-7; maybe TRBD1 (6 bases). CDR3 in amino acids: CASSLENNRVEQYF. For the CDR3, the DNA is TGTGCCAGCAGCTTAGAGAATAACAGGGTCGAGCAGTACTTC. Supplemented by reference TRBV7-9 and TRBJ2-7, the full variable domain reads DTGVSQNPRHKITKRGQNVTFRCDPISEHNRLYWYRQTLGQGPEFLTYFQNEAQLEKSRLLSDRFSAERPKGSFSTLEIQRTEQGDSAMYLCASSLENNRVEQYFGPGTRLTVT.